A single sample is the source of the 8 T cell receptor beta chains below, sequenced in a study of CD8 T cells in ankylosing spondylitis. Study results and limitations: The study identified a TCR beta motif of several highly homologous variants that appeared characteristic of ankylosing spondylitis blood.

One entry per CDR3 protein results from TCRdb running MiXCR on the 5' RACE reads. The repertoire consists of 450,000 to 550,000 distinct CDR3 sequences, with roughly 5.3% occurring once and the leading ten covering approximately 3.5%. What these receptors recognize is not known. Specimen: blood, either unsorted or a sorted T cell fraction (not recorded which). Source of these receptors: a male donor with ankylosing spondylitis.

This clonotype was detected ten times or more. The rearrangement uses TRBV7-9 and TRBJ1-1, with no clear D. From germline, CDR1 is SEHNR and CDR2 FQNEAQ (reference sequence). The V end lost 6 bases, the J end lost 1 base, and 9 bases lay between the germline ends. The CDR3 is 13 residues long. The CDR3 region is CASSFAWNTEAFF. Written as DNA, the CDR3 is TGTGCCAGCAGTTTTGCCTGGAACACTGAAGCTTTCTTT.

In this sample, this clonotype turned up many times. The gene calls are TRBV10-3 and TRBJ2-7; TRBD1 agrees at 8 bases. Per the germline V gene, CDR1 is ENHRY and CDR2 is SYGVKD. The V gene end was trimmed by 5 bases and the J gene end by 6 bases; junction bases not matched to a gene: 15. CDR3 size: 16 residues. The CDR3 sequence is CAISRTQGASDGEQYF. In DNA form, the CDR3 reads TGTGCCATCAGTCGAACCCAGGGGGCATCTGATGGCGAGCAGTACTTC.

In this sample, this clonotype turned up many times. V and J are TRBV20-1 and TRBJ1-4; perhaps TRBD1 as D (6 bases). With 6 bases removed from V and 6 bases from J, the gap between germline ends came to 17 bases. CDR3 length: 14 residues. Germline V gene sequence: CDR1 DFQATT, CDR2 SNEGSKA (reference sequence). This CDR3 reads CSAVPGGADEKLFF. The CDR3 nucleotides are TGCAGTGCCGTTCCGGGGGGGGCAGATGAAAAACTGTTTTTT.

This clonotype was seen at least ten times. V and J are TRBV9 and TRBJ2-3; no definite D call. The germline V and J ends were trimmed by 0 bases and 4 bases, with 15 bases remaining between them. Germline V lookup: CDR1 SGDLS, CDR2 YYNGEE. This CDR3 region has 16 residues. The CDR3 DNA reads TGTGCCAGCAGCGTAGGTCTGAGCATTAACCCAGATACGCAGTATTTT. This sequence encodes CASSVGLSINPDTQYF.

Of note for this clonotype: Sequence at one end of the junction differs from germline and may be a read error. This chain joins TRBV11-2 and TRBJ1-3; a possible D gene is TRBD1 (6 bases). The CDR3 runs to 16 residues. Germline-derived CDR1 and CDR2 are SGHAT and FQNNGV. DNA of the CDR3: TGTGCCAGCAGCTTCGGGGCCGGGGGCTCTAGAAACACCATATATTTT. This translates into CASSFGAGGSRNTIYF.

This clonotype was seen many times. The chain has TRBV20-1 and TRBJ1-5; D is unresolved. The germline V gene has CDR1 DFQATT and CDR2 SNEGSKA (reference sequence). There are 14 residues in the CDR3. Deletions cut 4 bases from V and 7 bases from J, with 17 bases between. DNA for the CDR3: TGCAGTGCTACGAGGGCACGGAGCGGACAGCCCCAGCATTTT. Amino acid sequence: CSATRARSGQPQHF.

This clonotype was seen repeatedly, ten times or more. At one of its ends the junction is not consistent with the germline gene, which may arise from a read error. The chain uses TRBV20-1 and TRBJ2-1, with D possibly TRBD2 on 5 matching bases. This CDR3 is built from 12 residues. CDR1 and CDR2 (germline): DFQATT, SNEGSKA (reference sequence). CDR3 residues: CSARYNGRTGIF. The DNA of the CDR3 is TGCAGTGCTAGATATAATGGACGAACGGGGATCTTC.

This clonotype showed up many times. The V and J genes are TRBV9 and TRBJ2-3, with 9 positions matching TRBD1. CDR1 and CDR2 (germline): SGDLS, YYNGEE. The ends lost 3 bases at V and 3 bases at J; junction bases unmatched: 11. This CDR3 has 17 residues. CDR3 region: CASSAPWDRASTDTQYF. The CDR3 nucleotides are TGTGCCAGCAGCGCCCCTTGGGACAGGGCATCGACAGATACGCAGTATTTT.